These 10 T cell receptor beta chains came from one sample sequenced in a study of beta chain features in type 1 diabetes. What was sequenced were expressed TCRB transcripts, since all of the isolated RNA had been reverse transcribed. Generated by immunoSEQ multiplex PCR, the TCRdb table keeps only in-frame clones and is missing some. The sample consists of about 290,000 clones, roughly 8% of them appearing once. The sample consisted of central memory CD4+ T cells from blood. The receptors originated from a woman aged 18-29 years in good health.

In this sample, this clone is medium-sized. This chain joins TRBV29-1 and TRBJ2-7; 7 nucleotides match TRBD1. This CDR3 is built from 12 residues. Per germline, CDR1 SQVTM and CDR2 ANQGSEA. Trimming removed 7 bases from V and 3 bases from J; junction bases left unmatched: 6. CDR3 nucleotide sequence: TGCAGCGCCACCGGGACAGTCTACGAGCAGTACTTC. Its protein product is CSATGTVYEQYF.

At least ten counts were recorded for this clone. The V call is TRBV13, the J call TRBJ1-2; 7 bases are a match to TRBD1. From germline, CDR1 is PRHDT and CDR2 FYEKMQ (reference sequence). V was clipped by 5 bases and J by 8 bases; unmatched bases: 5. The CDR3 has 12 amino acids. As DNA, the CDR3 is TGTGCCAGCAGCCAGACAGGGACCGGCTACACCTTC. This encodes CASSQTGTGYTF.

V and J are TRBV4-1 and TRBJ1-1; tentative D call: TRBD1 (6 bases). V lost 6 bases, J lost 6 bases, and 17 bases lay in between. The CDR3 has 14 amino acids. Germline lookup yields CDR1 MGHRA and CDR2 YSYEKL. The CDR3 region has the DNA TGCGCCAGCAGACGTCAGGGGCCCTCGGCTGAAGCTTTCTTT. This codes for CASRRQGPSAEAFF.

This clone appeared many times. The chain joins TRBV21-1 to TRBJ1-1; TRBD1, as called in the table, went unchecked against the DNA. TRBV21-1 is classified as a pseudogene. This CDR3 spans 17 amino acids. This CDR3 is CASSKKGSGGRNTEAFF. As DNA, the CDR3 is TGTGCCAGCAGCAAAAAGGGATCAGGGGGAAGGAACACTGAAGCTTTCTTT.

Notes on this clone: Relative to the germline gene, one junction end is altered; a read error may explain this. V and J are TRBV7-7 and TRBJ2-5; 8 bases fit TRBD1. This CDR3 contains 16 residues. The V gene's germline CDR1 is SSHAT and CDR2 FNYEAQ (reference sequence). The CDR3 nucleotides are TGTGCTAGCAGCTTAGATCCCGGACAGGGCGTAGAGACCCAGTACTTC. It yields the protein CASSLDPGQGVETQYF. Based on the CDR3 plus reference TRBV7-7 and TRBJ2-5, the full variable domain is GAGVSQSPRYKVTKRGQDVTLRCDPISSHATLYWYQQALGQGPEFLTYFNYEAQPDKSGLPSDRFSAERPEGSISTLTIQRTEQRDSAMYRCASSLDPGQGVETQYFGPGTRLLVL.

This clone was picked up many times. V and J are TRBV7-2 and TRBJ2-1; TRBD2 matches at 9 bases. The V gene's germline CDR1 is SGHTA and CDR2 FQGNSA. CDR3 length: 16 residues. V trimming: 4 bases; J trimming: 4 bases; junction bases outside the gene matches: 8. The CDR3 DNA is TGTGCCAGCAGCTCCTCCCCTAGCGGGGTATACAATGAGCAGTTCTTC. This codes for CASSSSPSGVYNEQFF. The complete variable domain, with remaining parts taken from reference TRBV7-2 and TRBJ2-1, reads GAGVSQSPSNKVTEKGKDVELRCDPISGHTALYWYRQSLGQGLEFLIYFQGNSAPDKSGLPSDRFSAERTGGSVSTLTIQRTQQEDSAVYLCASSSSPSGVYNEQFFGPGTRLTVL.

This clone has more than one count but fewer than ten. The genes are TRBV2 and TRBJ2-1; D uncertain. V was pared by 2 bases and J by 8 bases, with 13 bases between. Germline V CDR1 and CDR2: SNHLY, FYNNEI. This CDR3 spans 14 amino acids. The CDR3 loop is CASSEFPPEDEQFF. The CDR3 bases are TGTGCCAGCAGTGAATTTCCCCCTGAGGATGAGCAGTTCTTC.

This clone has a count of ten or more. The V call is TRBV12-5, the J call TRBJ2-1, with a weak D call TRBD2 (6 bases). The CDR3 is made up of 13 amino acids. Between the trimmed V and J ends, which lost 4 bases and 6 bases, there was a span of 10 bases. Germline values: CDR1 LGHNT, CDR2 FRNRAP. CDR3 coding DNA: TGTGCTAGTGGTTCGGTGACTAGCAATGAGCAGTTCTTC. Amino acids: CASGSVTSNEQFF.

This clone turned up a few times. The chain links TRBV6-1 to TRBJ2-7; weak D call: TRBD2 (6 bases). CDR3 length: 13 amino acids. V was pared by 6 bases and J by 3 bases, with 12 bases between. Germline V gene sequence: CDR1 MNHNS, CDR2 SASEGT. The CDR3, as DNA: TGTGCCAGCAGCTCCGGGACTTACTACGAGCAGTACGTC. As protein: CASSSGTYYEQYV.

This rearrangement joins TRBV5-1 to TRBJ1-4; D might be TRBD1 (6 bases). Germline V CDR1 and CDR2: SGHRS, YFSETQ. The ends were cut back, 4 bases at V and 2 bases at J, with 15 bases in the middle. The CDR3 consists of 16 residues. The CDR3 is CASSARQVSTNEKLFF. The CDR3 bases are TGCGCCAGCAGCGCACGACAGGTCTCGACTAATGAAAAACTGTTTTTT.